The TCR beta chain described here comes from a study of yellow fever vaccine responses in identical twins (dated by TCRdb to 2016 to 2019). Background for the entire study: In identical twins, the study followed T cell clones that responded to the vaccine with precision. Study-wide conclusions, independent of this receptor: According to the authors, in identical twins the way T cells responded to vaccination appeared partly convergent and partly personalized.

Library creation used RT-PCR. Data came from an Illumina HiSeq 2500. Clones were called with MiXCR by TCRdb after fastp trimmed the public reads at Q25, and only in-frame beta chains were retained. One record per CDR3 amino acid sequence lists the most common genes and DNA. The sample has about 23,000 distinct CDR3 sequences on record, around four fifths of them singletons. Clones ranked in the top ten supply about 5% of the sample. At the junction V is shortened by 8 bases and J by 1 base, with 17 bases in between. CDR1 and CDR2, per the germline V gene, are SNHLY and FYNNEI. Including cysteine and phenylalanine, the CDR3 has 15 amino acids. Of all the DNA, just the CDR3 is kept, 45 bases in frame from base 1. Details on this clonotype: Its specific antigen is unknown. Base qualities are missing; no much larger clone stands one base away.

The sequence was obtained from a woman in her late teens or twenties who received the yellow fever vaccine. Donor details come from another sample of the same person, matched by shared clones. The sequencing here drew on T cells from blood (PBMCs), unsorted or a sorted subset (not recorded which), taken before or after yellow fever vaccination (not recorded which). The chain couples TRBV2 to TRBJ1-1; a tentative D match to TRBD1 spans 5 bases. In nucleotides, the sequence is TGTGCCAGCGGTGGGGCAGGAGGAGGGAACACTGAAGCTTTCTTT. Translated, this gives CASGGAGGGNTEAFF.